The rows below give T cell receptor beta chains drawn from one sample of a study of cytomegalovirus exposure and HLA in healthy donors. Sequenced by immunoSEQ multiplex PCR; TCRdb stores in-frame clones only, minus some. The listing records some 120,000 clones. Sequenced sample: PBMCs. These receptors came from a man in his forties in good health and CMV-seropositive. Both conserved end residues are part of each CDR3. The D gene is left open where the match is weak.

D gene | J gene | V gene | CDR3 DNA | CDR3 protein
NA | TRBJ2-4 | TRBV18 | TGTGCCAGCTCACCAGACAGTATTCTAGCCAAAAACATTCAGTACTTC | CASSPDSILAKNIQYF
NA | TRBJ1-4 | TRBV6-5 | TGTGCCAGCAGGCTAGCGGGGGCGACTAATGAAAAACTGTTTTTT | CASRLAGATNEKLFF
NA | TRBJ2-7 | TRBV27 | TGTGCCAGCAGTTTGGGGGGAACCTACGAGCAGTACTTC | CASSLGGTYEQYF
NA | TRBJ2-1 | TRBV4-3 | TGCGCCAGCAGCCAGCAGGTAGACAATGAGCAGTTCTTC | CASSQQVDNEQFF
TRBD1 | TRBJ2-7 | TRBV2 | TGTGTCAGCTTCCCCCGGGACAGAACCTCCTACGAGCAGTACTTC | CVSFPRDRTSYEQYF
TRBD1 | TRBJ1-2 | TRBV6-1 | TGTGCCAGCAGAGAGGGACAGGGGATTTACTATGGCTACACCTTC | CASREGQGIYYGYTF
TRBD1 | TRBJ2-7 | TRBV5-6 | TGTGCCAGCAGCTGGGACAGGAGCTCCTACGAGCAGTACTTC | CASSWDRSSYEQYF
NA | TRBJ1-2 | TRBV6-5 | TGTGCCAGCAGTTACTCTCCGGAGCTCTATGGCTACACCTTC | CASSYSPELYGYTF
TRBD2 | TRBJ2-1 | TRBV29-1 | TGCAGCGTTTTATGGACTAGCGGGTTCTTCAGCTCCTACAATGAGCAGTTCTTC | CSVLWTSGFFSSYNEQFF
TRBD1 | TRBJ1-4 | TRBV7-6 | TGTGCCAGCAGCTCTACAGGGGCGGTCGGCGAAAAACTGTTTTTT | CASSSTGAVGEKLFF
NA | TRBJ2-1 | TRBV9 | TGTGCCAGCAGCGTAGTCCGGGAGACTAACCACAATGAGCAGTTCTTC | CASSVVRETNHNEQFF
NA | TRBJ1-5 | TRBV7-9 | TGTGCCAGCAGCTTGGGGGCAGGGAATGGGCCCCAGCATTTT | CASSLGAGNGPQHF
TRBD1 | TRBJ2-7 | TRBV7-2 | TGTGCCAGCAGCAACCGGGACAGGCGTTACGAGCAGTACTTC | CASSNRDRRYEQYF
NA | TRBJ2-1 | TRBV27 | TGTGCCAGCAGTTCCGGGAAACTACTAGTTGCCCTAGCCGAGCAGTTCTTC | CASSSGKLLVALAEQFF
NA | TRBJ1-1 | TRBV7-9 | TGTGCCAGCAGCTTAGGCGCAGGGAACACTGAAGCTTTCTTT | CASSLGAGNTEAFF
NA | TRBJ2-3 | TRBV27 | TGTGCCAGCAGGGACGAGGGCCCAGATACGCAGTATTTT | CASRDEGPDTQYF
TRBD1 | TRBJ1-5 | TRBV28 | TGTGCCAGCAGTGGGACAGCAACCGGGCAGCCCCAGCATTTT | CASSGTATGQPQHF
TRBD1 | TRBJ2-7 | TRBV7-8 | TGTGCCAGCAGCCCCCCCTGGGAGACAGGGCTAGGCTACGAGCAGTACTTC | CASSPPWETGLGYEQYF
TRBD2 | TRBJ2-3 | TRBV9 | TGTGCCAGCAGCTTCAGGACTAGCGGGACAACAGATACGCAGTATTTT | CASSFRTSGTTDTQYF
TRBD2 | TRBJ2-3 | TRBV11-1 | TGTGCCAGCAGCCCCATAGCGGGAAGTTACACAGATACGCAGTATTTT | CASSPIAGSYTDTQYF
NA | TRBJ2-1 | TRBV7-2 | TGTGCCAGCAGCTTAGGAACTCAGCAGTTCTTC | CASSLGTQQFF
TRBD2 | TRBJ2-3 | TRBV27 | TGTGCCAGCAGTTTATCGAATTGGGCGGGAGGGAACACAGATACGCAGTATTTT | CASSLSNWAGGNTDTQYF
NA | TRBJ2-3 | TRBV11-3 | TGTGCCAGCAGCCGCCAGGGATACACAGATACGCAGTATTTT | CASSRQGYTDTQYF
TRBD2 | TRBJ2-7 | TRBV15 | TGTGCCACCAGCAGATCCAGCGGGAGTCGGTATGAGCAGTACTTC | CATSRSSGSRYEQYF
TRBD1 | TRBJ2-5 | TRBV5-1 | TGCGCCAGCAGCCTGGTAGTATGGACAGGGGGCCGAGAGACCCAGTACTTC | CASSLVVWTGGRETQYF
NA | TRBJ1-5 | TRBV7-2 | TGTGCCAGCAGCTTAGTTCGACAGAGCAATCAGCCCCAGCATTTT | CASSLVRQSNQPQHF
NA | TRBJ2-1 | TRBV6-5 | TGTGCCAGCAGCCCGACTGGGGCGTCCTACAATGAGCAGTTCTTC | CASSPTGASYNEQFF
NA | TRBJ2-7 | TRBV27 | TGTGCCAGCAGTTATCCCTCAGGTGGGGGGACGTTCAGGGAGCAGTACTTC | CASSYPSGGGTFREQYF
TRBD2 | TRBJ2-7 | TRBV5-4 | TGTGCCAGCAGCTCCCCGGGACTAGCGAAATACGAGCAGTACTTC | CASSSPGLAKYEQYF
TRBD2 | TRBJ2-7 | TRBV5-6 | TGTGCCAGCAGCTTGGTCATAGCGGGGGACTCCTACGAGCAGTACTTC | CASSLVIAGDSYEQYF
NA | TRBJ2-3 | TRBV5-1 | TGCGCCAGCAGCAAGACTAGGCCTCGGGATACGCAGTATTTT | CASSKTRPRDTQYF
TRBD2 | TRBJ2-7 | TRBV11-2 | TGTGCCAGCAGCCAGAGCGGGAGGGGAACCTACGAGCAGTACTTC | CASSQSGRGTYEQYF
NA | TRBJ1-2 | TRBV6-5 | TGTGCCAGCTCGGCAAGTAGCTACTATGGCTACACCTTC | CASSASSYYGYTF
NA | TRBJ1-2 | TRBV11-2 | TGTGCCAGCAGCTTGAGGGCAGACTATGGCTACACCTTC | CASSLRADYGYTF
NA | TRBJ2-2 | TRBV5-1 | TGCGCCAGCCTAGTGTCATCCGGGGAGCTGTTTTTT | CASLVSSGELFF
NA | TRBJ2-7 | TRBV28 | TGTGCCAGCAGTGAAACTTACGAGCAGTACTTC | CASSETYEQYF
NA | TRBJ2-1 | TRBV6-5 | TGTGCCAGCAAATCCCCGGCCTCAGGTGAGCAGTTCTTC | CASKSPASGEQFF
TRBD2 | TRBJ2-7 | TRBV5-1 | TGCGCCAGCAGCGGGGAGGGGATCTACGAGCAGTACTTC | CASSGEGIYEQYF
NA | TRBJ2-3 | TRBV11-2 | TGTGCCAGCAGCTTGAGGCCCCTCGGGGATACGCAGTATTTT | CASSLRPLGDTQYF
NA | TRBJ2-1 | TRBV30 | TGTGCCTGGAAATCTGGCAGGGTAAATGAGCAGTTCTTC | CAWKSGRVNEQFF
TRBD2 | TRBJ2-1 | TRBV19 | TGTGCCAGTAGTATAGATCCTCCCGGACTAGTTGTAGATGAGCAGTTCTTC | CASSIDPPGLVVDEQFF